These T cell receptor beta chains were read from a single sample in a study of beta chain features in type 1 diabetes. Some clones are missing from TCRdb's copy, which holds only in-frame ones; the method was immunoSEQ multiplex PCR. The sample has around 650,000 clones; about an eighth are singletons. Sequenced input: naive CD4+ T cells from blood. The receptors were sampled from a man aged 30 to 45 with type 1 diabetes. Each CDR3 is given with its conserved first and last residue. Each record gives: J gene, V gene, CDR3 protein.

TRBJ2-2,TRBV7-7,CASSLALTGELFF
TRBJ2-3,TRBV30,CAWSSGAGVTDTQYF
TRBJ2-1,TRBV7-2,CASSLAGVGNEQFF
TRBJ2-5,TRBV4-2,CASSQVSAETQYF
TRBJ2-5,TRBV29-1,CSGDLGGGLQETQYF
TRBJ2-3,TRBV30,CASNPSGGPTDTQYF
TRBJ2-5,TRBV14,CASSHLAKGETQYF
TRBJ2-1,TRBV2,CASSDPGTYNEQFF
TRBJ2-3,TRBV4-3,CASSQQKYGTDTQYF
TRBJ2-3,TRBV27,CASRRLAGSQGTQYF
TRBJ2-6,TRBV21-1,CASSAQGSGANVLTF
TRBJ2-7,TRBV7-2,CASSLGGGSSYEQYF
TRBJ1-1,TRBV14,CASSQTAHTEAFF
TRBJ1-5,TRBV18,CASSPRRANQPQHF
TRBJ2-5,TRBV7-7,CASSFAAGGQETQYF
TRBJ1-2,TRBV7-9,CASSPGQGLNYGYTF
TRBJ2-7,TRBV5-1,CASSLRPGTGAIEQYF
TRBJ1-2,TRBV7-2,CASSLGSVRVTYGYTF
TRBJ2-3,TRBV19,CASSIDRGDTQYF
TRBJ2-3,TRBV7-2,CASSRETGGWADTQYF
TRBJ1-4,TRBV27,CASRGQGNEKLFF
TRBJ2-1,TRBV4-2,CASSQEIGAGNEQFF
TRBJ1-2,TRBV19,CASSMEAGNYGYTF
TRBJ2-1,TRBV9,CASSVGPQPGPSSYNEQFF
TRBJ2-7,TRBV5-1,CASSLAAGNSYEQYF
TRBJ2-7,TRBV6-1,CASSDSGTPFEQYF
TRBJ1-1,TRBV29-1,CSVEDRTGGTEAFF
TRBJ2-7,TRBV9,CASSVATGSYEQYF
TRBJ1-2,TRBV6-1,CASSELSAGNYGYTF
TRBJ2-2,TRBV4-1,CASSSLSGHTGELFF
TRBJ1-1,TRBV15,CATRGQGNTEAFF
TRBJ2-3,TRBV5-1,CASSLAGRAGADTQYF
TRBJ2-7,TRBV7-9,CASSWGQGAKYEQYF
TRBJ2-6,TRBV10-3,CAISVTGQGAPGANVLTF
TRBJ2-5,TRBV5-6,CASSRGFSRRETQYF
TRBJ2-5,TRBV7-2,CASSTSTGQETQYF
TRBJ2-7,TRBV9,CASSVEAGGYEQYF
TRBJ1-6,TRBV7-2,CASSLETVYNSPLHF
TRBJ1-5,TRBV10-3,CAISMTGATDSNQPQHF
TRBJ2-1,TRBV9,CASSPLGAGAHRDEQFF
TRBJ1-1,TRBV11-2,CASSLALGQGSIPEAFF
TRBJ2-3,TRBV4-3,CASSQKLAAGGGVTDTQYF
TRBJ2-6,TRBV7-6,CASSGYSGANVLTF
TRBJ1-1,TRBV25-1,CASSGFGQAPNTEAFF